This passage covers 13 T cell receptor beta chains from one sample sequenced in a study of PD-1 blockade in classical Hodgkin lymphoma. Assay used: immunoSEQ multiplex PCR; TCRdb lists only in-frame clones, some missing. The profile shows about 3,800 clones, around 66% of them singletons. Regarding time point: cycle 4 day 1 (C4D1), after less than seven weeks of nivolumab. Every one of the patients relapsed after autologous stem cell transplantation (brentuximab vedotin exposure was variable). Thawed PBMCs were the source of CD8+ T cells, obtained through magnetic negative selection. The source material was CD8+ T cells from blood, sampled before the fourth cycle of nivolumab. Receptors were obtained from a human donor with classical Hodgkin lymphoma.

This chain joins TRBV2 and TRBJ2-3; no clear D gene. Deletions cut 7 bases from V and 4 bases from J, with 9 bases between. Germline V gene lookup returns CDR1 SNHLY and CDR2 FYNNEI. CDR3 length: 12 residues. CDR3: CASNDQADTQYF. CDR3 DNA: TGTGCCAGCAATGACCAGGCAGATACGCAGTATTTT.

This clone has only a few counts. The chain combines TRBV4-1 with TRBJ2-7; D might be TRBD2 (5 bases). The CDR3 is made up of 14 amino acids. The V end lost 1 base, the J end lost 5 bases, and 12 bases lay between the germline ends. CDR1 MGHRA and CDR2 YSYEKL come from the germline V gene. The CDR3, as DNA: TGCGCCAGCAGCCAAGGGGTTTGGGGAGACGAGCAGTACTTC. Protein sequence: CASSQGVWGDEQYF.

This clone has just a few counts. The J gene is TRBJ1-1, the V gene TRBV6-6; D remains unclear. Per germline, CDR1 MNHNY and CDR2 SVGAGI (reference sequence). The CDR3 contains 11 residues. V lost 5 bases, J lost 5 bases, and 6 bases lay in between. CDR3 nucleotides: TGTGCCAGCAGTATACCTACTGAAGCTTTCTTT. This encodes CASSIPTEAFF.

V and J are TRBV6-6 and TRBJ1-1, with D possibly being TRBD1 (5 bases). Trimming took 2 bases from V and 10 from J, leaving 5 bases between them. Germline V gene data show CDR1 as MNHNY and CDR2 as SVGAGI (reference sequence). The CDR3 runs 10 residues. This chain's CDR3 is CASSYGAAFF. In nucleotides, the CDR3 is TGTGCCAGCAGTTACGGGGCAGCTTTCTTT.

J is TRBJ2-3 and V is TRBV7-4; possibly TRBD1 or TRBD2 for D (5 bases each). The CDR3 totals 15 residues. V lost 5 bases and J 1 base, leaving 13 bases between the germline ends. Germline CDR1 SGHVT, CDR2 SQSDAQ. The CDR3 DNA reads TGTGCCAGCAGCCCCCTCGGGGCGGGCACAGATACGCAGTATTTT. Protein: CASSPLGAGTDTQYF.

This clone has only a few counts. The chain links TRBV7-9 to TRBJ2-7, with 8 bases fitting TRBD2. Germline CDR1 SEHNR, CDR2 FQNEAQ (reference sequence). V lost 1 base and J lost 3; bases outside the gene matches: 2. The CDR3 length is 14 residues. CDR3 DNA: TGTGCCAGCAGCTTAGAACTAGCGGACTACGAGCAGTACTTC. Protein product: CASSLELADYEQYF.

V and J are TRBV2 and TRBJ2-7, with 10 bases fitting TRBD1. Germline assignment: CDR1 SNHLY and CDR2 FYNNEI. V shed 6 bases and J 2 bases; nucleotides not matched to a gene: 4. CDR3 length: 14 residues. CDR3 DNA: TGTGCCAGCAGAGGGACAGGGGCCACCTACGAGCAGTACTTC. The encoded protein is CASRGTGATYEQYF.

This rearrangement joins TRBV18 to TRBJ1-5; 9 nucleotides align to TRBD1. The V segment lost 0 bases and the J segment 6 bases; nucleotides outside the gene matches: 3. Germline V gene sequence: CDR1 KGHSH, CDR2 LQKENI. The CDR3 extends over 15 amino acids. The CDR3 DNA sequence: TGTGCCAGCTCACCACCTGACAGGGGGGGTCAGCCCCAGCATTTT. Its translation: CASSPPDRGGQPQHF. Drawing the rest from reference TRBV18 and TRBJ1-5, the complete variable domain is NAGVMQNPRHLVRRRGQEARLRCSPMKGHSHVYWYRQLPEEGLKFMVYLQKENIIDESGMPKERFSAEFPKEGPSILRIQQVVRGDSAAYFCASSPPDRGGQPQHFGDGTRLSIL.

Written as DNA, the CDR3 is TGTGCCAGCTCACCCTTTAGGGATACGCAGTATTTT. It encodes CASSPFRDTQYF. The genes are TRBV18 and TRBJ2-3; D remains unclear. With 3 bases removed from V and 6 bases from J, the gap between germline ends came to 7 bases. The CDR3 covers 12 residues. CDR1 and CDR2 (germline): KGHSH, LQKENI. Looking up the rest from reference TRBV18 and TRBJ2-3 gives the full variable domain: NAGVMQNPRHLVRRRGQEARLRCSPMKGHSHVYWYRQLPEEGLKFMVYLQKENIIDESGMPKERFSAEFPKEGPSILRIQQVVRGDSAAYFCASSPFRDTQYFGPGTRLTVL.

By sample fraction, this clone is medium-sized. This rearrangement joins TRBV30 to TRBJ2-2, with D possibly being TRBD1 (6 bases). Germline CDR1 and CDR2: GTSNPN and SVGIG (reference sequence). Deletions cut 5 bases from V and 3 bases from J, with 13 bases between. CDR3 length equals 14 residues. As DNA, the CDR3 is TGTGCCTGGTCCCTTGAGGGGGACACCGGGGAGCTGTTTTTT. This encodes CAWSLEGDTGELFF.

V is TRBV6-6 and J is TRBJ1-5; 9 bases fit TRBD1. The CDR3 has 16 amino acids. With V trimmed by 5 bases and J by 2 bases, 7 bases remained unmatched. Germline V gene lookup returns CDR1 MNHNY and CDR2 SVGAGI (reference sequence). The CDR3 spells CASSRGGQGGNQPQHF. As DNA, the CDR3 is TGTGCCAGCAGTAGGGGGGGACAGGGAGGCAATCAGCCCCAGCATTTT.

The rearrangement links TRBV6-5 to TRBJ2-7; maybe TRBD2 (5 bases). This CDR3 spans 14 amino acids. Germline values: CDR1 MNHEY, CDR2 SVGAGI. Trimming stripped 6 bases from V and 2 bases from J, with 14 bases between. The CDR3 protein is CASRSSGGPYEQYF. CDR3 nucleotide sequence: TGTGCCAGCAGGTCAAGCGGTGGACCCTACGAGCAGTACTTC.

This clone was picked up a small number of times. The chain carries TRBV5-4 and TRBJ1-2, with D hard to call. Trimming left V 3 bases short and J 7 bases short, with 16 bases between. The CDR3 spans 14 residues. The germline V gene has CDR1 SGHNT and CDR2 YYREEE (reference sequence). Here the CDR3 reads CASSSFWERGGYTF. Here the CDR3 DNA reads TGTGCCAGCAGCTCGTTCTGGGAACGAGGTGGCTACACCTTC.